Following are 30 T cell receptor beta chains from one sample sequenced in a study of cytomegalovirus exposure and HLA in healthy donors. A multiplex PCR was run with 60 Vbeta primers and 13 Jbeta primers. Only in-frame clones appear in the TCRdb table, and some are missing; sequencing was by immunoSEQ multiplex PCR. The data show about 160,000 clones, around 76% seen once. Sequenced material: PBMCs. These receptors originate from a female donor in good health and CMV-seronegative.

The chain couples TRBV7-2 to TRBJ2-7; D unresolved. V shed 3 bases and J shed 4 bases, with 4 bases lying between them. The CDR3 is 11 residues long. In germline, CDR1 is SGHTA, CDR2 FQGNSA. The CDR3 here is CASSFYYEQYF. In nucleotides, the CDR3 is TGTGCCAGCAGCTTTTATTACGAGCAGTACTTC.

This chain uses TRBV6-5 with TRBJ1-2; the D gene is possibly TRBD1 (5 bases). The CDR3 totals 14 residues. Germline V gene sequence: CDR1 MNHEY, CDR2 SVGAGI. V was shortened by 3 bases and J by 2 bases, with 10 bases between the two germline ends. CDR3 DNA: TGTGCCAGCAGTTATGGGGCAACAAACTATGGCTACACCTTC. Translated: CASSYGATNYGYTF.

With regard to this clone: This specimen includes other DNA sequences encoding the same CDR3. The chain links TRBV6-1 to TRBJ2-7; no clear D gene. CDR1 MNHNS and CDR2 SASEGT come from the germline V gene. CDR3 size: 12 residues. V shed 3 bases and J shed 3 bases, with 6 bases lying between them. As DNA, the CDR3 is TGTGCCAGCAGTGATGGCAGCTACGAGCAGTACTTC. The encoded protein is CASSDGSYEQYF.

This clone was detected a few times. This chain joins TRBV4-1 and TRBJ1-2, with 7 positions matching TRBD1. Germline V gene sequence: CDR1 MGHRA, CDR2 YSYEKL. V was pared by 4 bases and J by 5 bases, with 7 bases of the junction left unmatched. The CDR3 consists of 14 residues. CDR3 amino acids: CASSPRQGSYGYTF. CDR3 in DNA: TGCGCCAGCAGCCCGAGACAGGGATCGTATGGCTACACCTTC.

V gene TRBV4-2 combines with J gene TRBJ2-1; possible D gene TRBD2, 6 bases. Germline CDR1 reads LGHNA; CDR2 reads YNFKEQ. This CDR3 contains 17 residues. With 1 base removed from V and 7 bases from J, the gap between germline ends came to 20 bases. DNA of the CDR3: TGTGCCAGCAGCCAAGGGGCAGGCCTAACTAGCCAGAATGAGCAGTTCTTC. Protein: CASSQGAGLTSQNEQFF.

In DNA, the CDR3 is TGTGCCAGCAGCTGGGAGAAAGATACGCAGTATTTT. This codes for CASSWEKDTQYF. The V call is TRBV7-9, the J call TRBJ2-3; possible D gene TRBD2, 5 bases. Germline assignment: CDR1 SEHNR and CDR2 FQNEAQ (reference sequence). The CDR3 is 12 residues long. With 4 bases removed from V and 5 bases from J, the gap between germline ends came to 7 bases.

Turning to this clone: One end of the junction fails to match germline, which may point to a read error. This CDR3 reads CASTIRPLKTGGGEKLFF. DNA of the CDR3: TGTGCCAGTACTATACGTCCTCTTAAAACAGGGGGTGGAGAAAAACTGTTTTTT. The chain recombines TRBV19 with TRBJ1-4; 8 bases agree with TRBD1. CDR1 and CDR2 (germline): LNHDA, SQIVND (reference sequence). The CDR3 is made up of 18 amino acids. Full variable domain (missing parts from reference TRBV19 and TRBJ1-4): DGGITQSPKYLFRKEGQNVTLSCEQNLNHDAMYWYRQDPGQGLRLIYYSQIVNDFQKGDIAEGYSVSREKKESFPLTVTSAQKNPTAFYLCASTIRPLKTGGGEKLFFGSGTQLSVL.

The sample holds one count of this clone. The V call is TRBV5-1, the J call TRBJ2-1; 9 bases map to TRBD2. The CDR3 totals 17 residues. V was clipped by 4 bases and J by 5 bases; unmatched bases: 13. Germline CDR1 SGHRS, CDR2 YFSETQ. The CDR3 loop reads CASSPGTGLASHNEQFF. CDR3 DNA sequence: TGCGCCAGCAGCCCGGGGACCGGACTAGCGTCGCACAATGAGCAGTTCTTC.

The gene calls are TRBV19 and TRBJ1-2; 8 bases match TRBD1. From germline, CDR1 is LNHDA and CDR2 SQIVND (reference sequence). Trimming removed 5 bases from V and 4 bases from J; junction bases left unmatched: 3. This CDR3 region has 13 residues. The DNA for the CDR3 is TGTGCCAGTAGTGGGGACAGGACCTATGGCTACACCTTC. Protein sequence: CASSGDRTYGYTF.

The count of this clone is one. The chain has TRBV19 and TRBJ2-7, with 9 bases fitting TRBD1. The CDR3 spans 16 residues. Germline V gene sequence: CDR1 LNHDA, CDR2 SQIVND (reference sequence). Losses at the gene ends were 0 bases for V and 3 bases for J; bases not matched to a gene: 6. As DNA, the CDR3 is TGTGCCAGTAGTATAGACTTAGAGACAGGGGGCTACGAGCAGTACTTC. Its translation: CASSIDLETGGYEQYF.

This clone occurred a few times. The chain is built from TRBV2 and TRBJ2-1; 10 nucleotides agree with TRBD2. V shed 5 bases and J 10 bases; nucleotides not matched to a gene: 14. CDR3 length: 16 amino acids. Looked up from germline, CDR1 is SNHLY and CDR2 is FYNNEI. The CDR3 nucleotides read TGTGCCAGCAGTCTACTAACTAGCGGGGTAAGCCTAGAGCAGTTCTTC. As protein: CASSLLTSGVSLEQFF.

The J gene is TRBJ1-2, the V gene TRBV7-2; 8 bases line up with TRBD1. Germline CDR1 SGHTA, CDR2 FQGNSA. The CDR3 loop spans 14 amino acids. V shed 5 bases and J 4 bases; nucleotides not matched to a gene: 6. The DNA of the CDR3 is TGTGCCAGCAGCGGCTTGGGACAGGTCTATGGCTACACCTTC. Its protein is CASSGLGQVYGYTF.

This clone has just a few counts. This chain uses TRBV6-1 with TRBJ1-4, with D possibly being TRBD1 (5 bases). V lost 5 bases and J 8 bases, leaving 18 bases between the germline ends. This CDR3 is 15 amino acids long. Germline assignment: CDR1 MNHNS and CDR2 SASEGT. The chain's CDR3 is CASSIFLEGREKLFF. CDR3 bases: TGTGCCAGCAGTATCTTTCTGGAGGGGAGGGAAAAACTGTTTTTT.

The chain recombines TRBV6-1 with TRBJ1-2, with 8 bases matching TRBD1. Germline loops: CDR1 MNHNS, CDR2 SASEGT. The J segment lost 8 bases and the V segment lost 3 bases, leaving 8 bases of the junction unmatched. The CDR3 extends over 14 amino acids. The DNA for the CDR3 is TGTGCCAGCAGTGACCGAGCCGGGACAGGAGGCTACACCTTC. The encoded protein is CASSDRAGTGGYTF.

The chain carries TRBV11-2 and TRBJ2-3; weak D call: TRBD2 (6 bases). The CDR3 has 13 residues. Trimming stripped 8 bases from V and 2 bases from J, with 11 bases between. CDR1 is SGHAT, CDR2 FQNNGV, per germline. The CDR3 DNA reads TGTGCCAGCCGCCGGGGGAACACAGATACGCAGTATTTT. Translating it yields CASRRGNTDTQYF.

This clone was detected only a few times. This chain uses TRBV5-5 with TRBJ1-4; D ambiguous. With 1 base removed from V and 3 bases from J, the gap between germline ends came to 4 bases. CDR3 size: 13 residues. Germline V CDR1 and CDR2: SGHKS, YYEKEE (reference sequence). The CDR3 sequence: CASSLPSNEKLFF. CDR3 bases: TGTGCCAGCAGCTTGCCTTCTAATGAAAAACTGTTTTTT.

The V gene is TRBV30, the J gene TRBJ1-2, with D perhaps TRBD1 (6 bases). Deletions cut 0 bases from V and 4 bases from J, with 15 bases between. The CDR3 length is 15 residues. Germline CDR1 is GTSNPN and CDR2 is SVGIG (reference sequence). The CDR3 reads CAWSVGGVVFYGYTF. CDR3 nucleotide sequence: TGTGCCTGGAGTGTAGGGGGTGTCGTATTCTATGGCTACACCTTC.

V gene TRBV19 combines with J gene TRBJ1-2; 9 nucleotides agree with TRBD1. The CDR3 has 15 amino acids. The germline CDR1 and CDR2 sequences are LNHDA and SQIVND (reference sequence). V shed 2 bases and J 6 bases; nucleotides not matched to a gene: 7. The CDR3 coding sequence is TGTGCCAGTAGTATACTGCCGGGACAGGGCCATGGCTACACCTTC. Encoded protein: CASSILPGQGHGYTF.

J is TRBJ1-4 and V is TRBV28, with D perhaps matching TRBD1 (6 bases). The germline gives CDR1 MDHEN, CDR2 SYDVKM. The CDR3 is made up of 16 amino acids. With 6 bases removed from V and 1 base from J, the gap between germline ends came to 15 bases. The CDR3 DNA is TGTGCCAGCAGCCCCTTTCCAGGGGAAACTAATGAAAAACTGTTTTTT. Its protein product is CASSPFPGETNEKLFF. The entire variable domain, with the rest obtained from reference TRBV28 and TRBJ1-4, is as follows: DVKVTQSSRYLVKRTGEKVFLECVQDMDHENMFWYRQDPGLGLRLIYFSYDVKMKEKGDIPEGYSVSREKKERFSLILESASTNQTSMYLCASSPFPGETNEKLFFGSGTQLSVL.

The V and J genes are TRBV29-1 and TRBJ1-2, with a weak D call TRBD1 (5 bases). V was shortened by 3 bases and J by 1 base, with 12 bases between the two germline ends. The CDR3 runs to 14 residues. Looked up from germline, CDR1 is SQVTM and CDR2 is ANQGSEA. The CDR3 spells CSVEGQGGNYGYTF. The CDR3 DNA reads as TGCAGCGTTGAGGGTCAGGGAGGTAACTATGGCTACACCTTC.

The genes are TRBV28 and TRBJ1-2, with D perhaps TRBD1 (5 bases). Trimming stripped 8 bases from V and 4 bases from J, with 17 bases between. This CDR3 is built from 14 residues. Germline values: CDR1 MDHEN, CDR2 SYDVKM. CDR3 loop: CASGSRLGGYGYTF. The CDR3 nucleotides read TGTGCCAGCGGCTCGAGGTTGGGGGGCTATGGCTACACCTTC.

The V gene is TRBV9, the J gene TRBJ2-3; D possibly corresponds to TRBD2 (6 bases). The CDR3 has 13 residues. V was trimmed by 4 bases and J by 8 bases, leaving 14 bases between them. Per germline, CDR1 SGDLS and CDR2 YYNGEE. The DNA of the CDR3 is TGTGCCAGCAGCTTGACTAGTCCCGTTACGCAGTATTTT. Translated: CASSLTSPVTQYF.

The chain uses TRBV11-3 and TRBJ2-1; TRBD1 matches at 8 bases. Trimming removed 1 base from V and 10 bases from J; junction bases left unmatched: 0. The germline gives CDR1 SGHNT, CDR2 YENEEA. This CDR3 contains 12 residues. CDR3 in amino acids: CASSLGDREQFF. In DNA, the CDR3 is TGTGCCAGCAGCTTAGGGGACAGGGAGCAGTTCTTC.

This CDR3 reads CASSEGTGPNGYTF. CDR3 in DNA: TGTGCCAGCAGTGAAGGGACAGGCCCCAATGGCTACACCTTC. The chain recombines TRBV6-1 with TRBJ1-2, with TRBD1 matching over 7 bases. Germline V CDR1 and CDR2: MNHNS, SASEGT. Losses at the gene ends were 1 base for V and 6 bases for J; bases not matched to a gene: 5. The CDR3 sequence is 14 residues long.

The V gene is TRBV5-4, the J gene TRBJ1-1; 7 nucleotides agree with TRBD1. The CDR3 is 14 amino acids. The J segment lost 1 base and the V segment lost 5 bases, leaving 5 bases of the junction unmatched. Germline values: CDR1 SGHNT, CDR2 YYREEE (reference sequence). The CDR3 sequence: CASSGGQSNTEAFF. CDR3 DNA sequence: TGTGCCAGCAGTGGGGGACAGTCGAACACTGAAGCTTTCTTT.

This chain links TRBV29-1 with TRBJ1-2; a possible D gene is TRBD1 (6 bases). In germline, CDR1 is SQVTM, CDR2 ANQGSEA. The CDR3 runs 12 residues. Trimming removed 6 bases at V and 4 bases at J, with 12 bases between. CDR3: CSVKTGAYGYTF. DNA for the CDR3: TGCAGCGTCAAGACAGGAGCCTATGGCTACACCTTC.

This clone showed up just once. CDR3 loop: CASSVGGWDSSKNIQYF. The CDR3, as DNA: TGTGCCAGCAGCGTAGGCGGTTGGGACAGCTCTAAAAACATTCAGTACTTC. The J gene is TRBJ2-4, the V gene TRBV9; 7 bases are a match to TRBD1. This CDR3 has 17 residues. Germline V gives CDR1 SGDLS, CDR2 YYNGEE. The V and J ends lost 0 bases and 4 bases, in that order; junction bases with no gene match: 10.

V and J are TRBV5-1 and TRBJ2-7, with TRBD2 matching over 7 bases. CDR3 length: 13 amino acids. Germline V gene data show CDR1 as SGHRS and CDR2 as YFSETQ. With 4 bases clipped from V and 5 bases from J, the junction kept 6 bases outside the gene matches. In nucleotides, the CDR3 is TGCGCCAGCAGCGACGGGGGGTCCCACGAGCAGTACTTC. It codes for CASSDGGSHEQYF.

CDR3 sequence (DNA): TGTGCCATCGGGACCGGACAGGGTATGGGCTATGGCTACACCTTC. It specifies CAIGTGQGMGYGYTF. The rearrangement uses TRBV10-3 and TRBJ1-2; 8 bases match TRBD1. The trim removed 8 bases at V and 4 bases at J, leaving 12 bases unmatched. The V gene's germline CDR1 is ENHRY and CDR2 SYGVKD. The CDR3 runs to 15 residues.

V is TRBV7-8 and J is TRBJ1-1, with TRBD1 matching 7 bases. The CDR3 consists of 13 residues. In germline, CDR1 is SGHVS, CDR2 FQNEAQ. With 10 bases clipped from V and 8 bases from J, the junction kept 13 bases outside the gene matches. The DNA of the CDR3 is TGTGCCACTGAGGGGACAGATAACAGGGAAGCTTTCTTT. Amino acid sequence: CATEGTDNREAFF.